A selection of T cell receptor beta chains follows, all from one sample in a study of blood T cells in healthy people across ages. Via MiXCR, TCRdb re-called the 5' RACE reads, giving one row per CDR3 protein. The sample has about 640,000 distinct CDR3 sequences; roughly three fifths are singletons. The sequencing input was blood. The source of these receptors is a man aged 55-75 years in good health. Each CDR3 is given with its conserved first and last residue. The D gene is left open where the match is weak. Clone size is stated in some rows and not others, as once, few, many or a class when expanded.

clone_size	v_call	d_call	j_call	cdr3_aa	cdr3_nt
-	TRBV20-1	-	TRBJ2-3	CSAKTTRPSVDTQYF	TGCAGTGCTAAAACCACCCGCCCTAGTGTCGATACGCAGTATTTT
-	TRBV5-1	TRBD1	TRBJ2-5	CASSYQGAKETQYF	TGCGCCAGCAGCTACCAGGGGGCAAAAGAGACCCAGTACTTC
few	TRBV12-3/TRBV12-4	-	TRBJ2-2	CASARTNTGELFF	TGTGCCAGCGCGAGGACAAACACCGGGGAGCTGTTTTTT
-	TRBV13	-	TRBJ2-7	CASSPDRSYEQYF	TGTGCCAGCAGCCCAGACCGATCCTACGAGCAGTACTTC
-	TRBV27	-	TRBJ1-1	CASSPSGGAEAFF	TGTGCCAGCAGTCCCTCGGGTGGGGCTGAAGCTTTCTTT
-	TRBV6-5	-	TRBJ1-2	CASSPEGGIVRYTF	TGTGCCAGCAGCCCCGAGGGGGGGATTGTGCGCTACACCTTC
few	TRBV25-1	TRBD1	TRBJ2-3	CASSTGHTQYF	TGTGCCAGCTCGACAGGGCATACGCAGTATTTT
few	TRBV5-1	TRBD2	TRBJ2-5	CASSSGLAGAEYNEQYF	TGCGCCAGCAGCTCTGGACTAGCGGGGGCGGAGTACAATGAGCAGTACTTC
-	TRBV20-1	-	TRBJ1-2	CSARGSGLGYTF	TGCAGTGCTAGAGGTTCAGGGTTAGGCTACACCTTC
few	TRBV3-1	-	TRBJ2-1	CASSHGSSYNEQFF	TGTGCCAGCAGCCACGGGAGCTCCTACAATGAGCAGTTCTTC
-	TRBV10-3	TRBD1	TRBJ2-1	CAISPGQGALYEQFF	TGTGCCATCAGTCCCGGACAGGGGGCGCTTTATGAGCAGTTCTTC
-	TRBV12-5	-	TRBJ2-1	CASGLVLGVYNEQFF	TGTGCTAGTGGTTTGGTACTGGGGGTCTACAATGAGCAGTTCTTC
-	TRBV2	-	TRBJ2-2	CASKGQTNTGELFF	TGTGCCAGCAAGGGTCAGACGAACACCGGGGAGCTGTTTTTT
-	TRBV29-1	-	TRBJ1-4	CSVDEGLGSGGKLFF	TGCAGCGTTGACGAGGGTTTAGGGTCCGGGGGAAAACTGTTTTTT
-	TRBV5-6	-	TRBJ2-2	CASSLYGELFF	TGTGCCAGCAGCTTGTACGGGGAGCTGTTTTTT
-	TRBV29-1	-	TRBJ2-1	CSVEGDGATHYNEQFF	TGCAGCGTTGAAGGGGACGGAGCGACACACTACAATGAGCAGTTCTTC
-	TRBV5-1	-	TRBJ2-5	CASSLVMGGYQETQYF	TGCGCCAGCAGCTTGGTAATGGGGGGATACCAAGAGACCCAGTACTTC
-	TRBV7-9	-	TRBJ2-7	CASSRVIGHQTYEQYF	TGTGCCAGCAGCCGGGTGATAGGACACCAAACCTACGAGCAGTACTTC
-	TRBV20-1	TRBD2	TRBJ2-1	CSAPRAGGSYNEQFF	TGCAGTGCTCCCCGGGCGGGGGGCTCCTACAATGAGCAGTTCTTC
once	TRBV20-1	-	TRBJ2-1	CSATHPQINEQFF	TGCAGTGCTACCCACCCGCAGATCAATGAGCAGTTCTTC
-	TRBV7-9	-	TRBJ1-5	CASSFMGNQPQHF	TGTGCCAGCAGCTTCATGGGGAATCAGCCCCAGCATTTT
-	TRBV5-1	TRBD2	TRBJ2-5	CASSLGFGGGTETQYF	TGCGCCAGCAGCTTGGGGTTCGGCGGGGGTACCGAGACCCAGTACTTC
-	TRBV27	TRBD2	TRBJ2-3	CASSPSTSGWHTQYF	TGTGCCAGCAGTCCTTCGACTAGCGGGTGGCATACGCAGTATTTT
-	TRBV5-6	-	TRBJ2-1	CASSSGTPNEQFF	TGTGCCAGCAGCTCCGGGACCCCCAATGAGCAGTTCTTC
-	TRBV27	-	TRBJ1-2	CASLGLRGEDGYGYTF	TGTGCCAGCCTGGGACTGCGAGGAGAGGATGGCTATGGCTACACCTTC
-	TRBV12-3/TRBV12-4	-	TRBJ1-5	CASSPGTDRNQPQHF	TGTGCCAGCAGCCCAGGGACGGATAGAAATCAGCCCCAGCATTTT
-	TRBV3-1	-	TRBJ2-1	CASSQMPTNNEQFF	TGTGCCAGCAGCCAGATGCCAACCAACAATGAGCAGTTCTTC
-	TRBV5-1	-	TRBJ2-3	CASSLPQAVTDTQYF	TGCGCCAGCAGTTTGCCCCAGGCCGTCACAGATACGCAGTATTTT
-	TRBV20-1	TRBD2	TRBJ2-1	CSARVQSGTSSYNEQFF	TGCAGTGCTAGAGTCCAAAGCGGGACTAGCTCCTACAATGAGCAGTTCTTC
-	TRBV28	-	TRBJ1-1	CASSSPATGNTEAFF	TGTGCCAGCAGTTCCCCGGCGACAGGGAACACTGAAGCTTTCTTT
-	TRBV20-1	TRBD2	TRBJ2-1	CSARDVSSGGNNEQFF	TGCAGTGCTAGAGATGTCTCTAGCGGGGGAAACAATGAGCAGTTCTTC
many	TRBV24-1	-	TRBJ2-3	CATIIPAPDTQYF	TGTGCCACCATAATCCCCGCCCCAGATACGCAGTATTTT
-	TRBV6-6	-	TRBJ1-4	CASSYESEKLFF	TGTGCCAGCAGTTACGAGAGTGAAAAACTGTTTTTT
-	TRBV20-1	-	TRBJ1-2	CSAGEPANYGYTF	TGCAGTGCCGGCGAACCAGCTAACTATGGCTACACCTTC
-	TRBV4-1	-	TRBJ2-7	CASSQLVGSYYEQYF	TGCGCCAGCAGCCAACTAGTTGGTTCCTACTACGAGCAGTACTTC
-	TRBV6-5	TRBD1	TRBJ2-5	CASSHRGQETQYF	TGTGCCAGCAGCCACAGGGGGCAGGAGACCCAGTACTTC
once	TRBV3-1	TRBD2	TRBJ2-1	CASSQRGAGRNEQFF	TGTGCCAGCAGCCAGCGGGGGGCGGGGAGGAATGAGCAGTTCTTC
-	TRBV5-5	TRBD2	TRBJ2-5	CASSLDPSGVETQYF	TGTGCCAGCAGCTTGGATCCTAGCGGGGTCGAGACCCAGTACTTC
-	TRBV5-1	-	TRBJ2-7	CASSLVSQGIEQYF	TGCGCCAGCAGCTTGGTGTCTCAGGGAATCGAGCAGTACTTC
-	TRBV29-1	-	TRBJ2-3	CSVRVGGVTDTQYF	TGCAGCGTCCGTGTGGGGGGTGTCACCGATACGCAGTATTTT
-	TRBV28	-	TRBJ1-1	CASSLPGRGDTEAFF	TGTGCCAGCAGTCTCCCGGGACGGGGGGACACTGAAGCTTTCTTT
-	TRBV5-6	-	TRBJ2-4	CASSLDRLDIQYF	TGTGCCAGCAGCTTGGACAGACTGGACATTCAGTACTTC
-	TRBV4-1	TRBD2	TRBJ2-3	CASSQVMAGGSDTQYF	TGCGCCAGCAGCCAAGTGATGGCGGGGGGGTCAGATACGCAGTATTTT
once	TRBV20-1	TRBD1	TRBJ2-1	CSARGGDREQFF	TGCAGTGCTAGAGGGGGGGACAGGGAGCAGTTCTTC
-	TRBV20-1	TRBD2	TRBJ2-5	CSATSGIQETQYF	TGCAGTGCGACTAGCGGGATCCAAGAGACCCAGTACTTC
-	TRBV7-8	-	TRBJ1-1	CASKERDGQNTEAFF	TGTGCCAGCAAGGAGAGGGACGGGCAGAACACTGAAGCTTTCTTT
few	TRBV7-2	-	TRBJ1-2	CASSLAGPFYGYTF	TGTGCCAGCAGCTTAGCCGGGCCGTTCTATGGCTACACCTTC
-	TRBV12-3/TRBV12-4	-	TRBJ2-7	CASSARGEQYF	TGTGCCAGCAGTGCCCGCGGGGAGCAGTACTTC
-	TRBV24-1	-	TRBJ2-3	CATSDWQGSTDTQYF	TGTGCCACCAGTGATTGGCAGGGAAGCACAGATACGCAGTATTTT
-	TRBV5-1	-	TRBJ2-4	CARGTGQNIQYF	TGCGCCAGGGGGACGGGACAAAACATTCAGTACTTC
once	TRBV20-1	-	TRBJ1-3	CSALPIDKVGNTIYF	TGCAGTGCCCTACCCATCGATAAAGTTGGAAACACCATATATTTT
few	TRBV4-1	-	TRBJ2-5	CASSQIGQEETQYF	TGCGCCAGCAGCCAAATCGGTCAGGAAGAGACCCAGTACTTC
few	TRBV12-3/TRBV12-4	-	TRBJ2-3	CASSYRDSTDTQYF	TGTGCCAGCAGTTACCGGGACAGCACAGATACGCAGTATTTT
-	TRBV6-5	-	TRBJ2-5	CASSSRRGFEQYF	TGTGCCAGCAGCTCTCGGAGGGGGTTTGAGCAGTACTTC
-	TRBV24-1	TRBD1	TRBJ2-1	CATSGGQGSTYNEQFF	TGTGCCACCAGTGGGGGACAGGGGTCAACCTACAATGAGCAGTTCTTC
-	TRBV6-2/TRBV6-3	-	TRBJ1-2	CATTGRTLYGYTF	TGTGCCACGACGGGACGGACCCTCTATGGCTACACCTTC
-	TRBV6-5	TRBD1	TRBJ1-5	CASSRGQGIQPQHF	TGTGCCAGCAGCAGAGGACAGGGGATCCAGCCCCAGCATTTT
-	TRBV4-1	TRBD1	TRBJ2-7	CASSPLQIGTGGIYEQYF	TGCGCCAGCAGCCCCCTCCAAATAGGGACAGGGGGCATCTACGAGCAGTACTTC
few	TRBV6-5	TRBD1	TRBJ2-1	CASRRDRVAYNEQFF	TGTGCCAGCAGGCGGGACAGGGTAGCCTACAATGAGCAGTTCTTC
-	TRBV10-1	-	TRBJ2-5	CASSEAPGAQETQYF	TGCGCCAGCAGTGAGGCACCCGGGGCACAAGAGACCCAGTACTTC